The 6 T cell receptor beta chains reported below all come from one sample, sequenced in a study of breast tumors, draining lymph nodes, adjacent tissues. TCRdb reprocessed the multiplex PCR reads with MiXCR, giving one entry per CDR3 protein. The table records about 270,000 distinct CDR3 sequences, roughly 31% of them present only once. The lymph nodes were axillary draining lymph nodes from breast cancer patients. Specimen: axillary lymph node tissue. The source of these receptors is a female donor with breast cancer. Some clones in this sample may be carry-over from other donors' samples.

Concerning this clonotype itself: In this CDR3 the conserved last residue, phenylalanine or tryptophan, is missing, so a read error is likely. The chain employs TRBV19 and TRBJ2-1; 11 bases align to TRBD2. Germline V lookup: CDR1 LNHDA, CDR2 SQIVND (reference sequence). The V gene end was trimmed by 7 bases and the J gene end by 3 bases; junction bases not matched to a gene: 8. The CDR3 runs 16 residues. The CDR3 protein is CASTRTSGRVYNEQFL. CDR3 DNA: TGTGCCAGTACCCGTACTAGCGGGAGAGTCTACAATGAGCAGTTCCTC.

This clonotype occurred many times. The CDR3 loop is CASNREDYQPQHF. The DNA of the CDR3 is TGTGCCAGCAACAGAGAAGATTATCAGCCCCAGCATTTT. V gene TRBV2 combines with J gene TRBJ1-5; D not resolved. Germline V gene lookup returns CDR1 SNHLY and CDR2 FYNNEI. Trimming removed 7 bases at V and 5 bases at J, with 12 bases between. The CDR3 sequence is 13 residues long.

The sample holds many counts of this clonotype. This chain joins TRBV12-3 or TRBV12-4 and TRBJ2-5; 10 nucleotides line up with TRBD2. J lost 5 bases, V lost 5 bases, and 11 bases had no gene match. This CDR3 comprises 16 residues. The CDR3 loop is CASSPGSGRAKETQYF. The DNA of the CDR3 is TGTGCCAGCAGTCCGGGAAGCGGGAGGGCCAAGGAGACCCAGTACTTC.

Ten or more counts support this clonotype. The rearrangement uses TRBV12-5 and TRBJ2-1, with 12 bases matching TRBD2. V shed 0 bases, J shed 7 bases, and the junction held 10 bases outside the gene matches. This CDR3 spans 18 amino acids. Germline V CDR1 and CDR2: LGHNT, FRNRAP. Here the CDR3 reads CASGLVFLTSGRKNEQFF. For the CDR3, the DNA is TGTGCTAGTGGTTTGGTATTCTTGACTAGCGGGAGAAAAAATGAGCAGTTCTTC. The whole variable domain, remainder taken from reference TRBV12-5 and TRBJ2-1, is DARVTQTPRHKVTEMGQEVTMRCQPILGHNTVFWYRQTMMQGLELLAYFRNRAPLDDSGMPKDRFSAEMPDATLATLKIQPSEPRDSAVYFCASGLVFLTSGRKNEQFFGPGTRLTVL.

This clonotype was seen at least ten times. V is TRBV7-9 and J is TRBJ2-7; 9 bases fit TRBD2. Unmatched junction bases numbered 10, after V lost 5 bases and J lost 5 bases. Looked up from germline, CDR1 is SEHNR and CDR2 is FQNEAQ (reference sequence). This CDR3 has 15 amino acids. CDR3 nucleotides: TGTGCCAGCAGCCCCGGGACTAGCACATCCGACGAGCAGTACTTC. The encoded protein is CASSPGTSTSDEQYF.

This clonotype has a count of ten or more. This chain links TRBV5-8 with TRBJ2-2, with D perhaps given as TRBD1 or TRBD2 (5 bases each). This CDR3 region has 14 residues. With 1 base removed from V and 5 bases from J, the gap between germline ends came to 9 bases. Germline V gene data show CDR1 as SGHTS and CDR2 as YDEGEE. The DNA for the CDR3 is TGTGCCAGCAGCTTGTACGAGGGGACCGGGGAGCTGTTTTTT. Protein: CASSLYEGTGELFF. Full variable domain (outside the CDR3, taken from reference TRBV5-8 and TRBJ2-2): EAGVTQSPTHLIKTRGQQATLRCSPISGHTSVYWYQQALGLGLQFLLWYDEGEERNRGNFPPRFSGRQFPNYSSELNVNALELEDSALYLCASSLYEGTGELFFGEGSRLTVL.